The 22 T cell receptor beta chains in this list originate from one sample, sequenced in a study of beta chain features in type 1 diabetes. Study-wide results and caveats: Moderate but significant shortening of TCRB CDR3s was recorded in all four CD4+ subsets from Type 1 diabetes patients.

The study reverse transcribed the entire isolated RNA, so it sequenced expressed TCRB transcripts. Repertoires were generated with immunoSEQ multiplex PCR, while TCRdb's copy carries only in-frame clones and drops some. The table includes 350,000 to 450,000 clones, over 10% detected once. Their antigens are not known. The sample was naive CD4+ T cells from blood. These receptor sequences come from a young woman with type 1 diabetes.

This clone has just a few counts. The genes are TRBV29-1 and TRBJ2-3; 10 nucleotides align to TRBD1. Losses at the gene ends were 7 bases for V and 2 bases for J; bases not matched to a gene: 3. Germline V gives CDR1 SQVTM, CDR2 ANQGSEA. The CDR3 consists of 13 residues. CDR3 residues: CSADRGTTDTQYF. Here the CDR3 DNA reads TGCAGCGCGGACAGGGGGACCACAGATACGCAGTATTTT.

V usage is TRBV7-2 and J usage is TRBJ1-2; D might be TRBD1 (6 bases). The germline V and J ends were trimmed by 5 bases and 8 bases, with 12 bases remaining between them. Germline V gene lookup returns CDR1 SGHTA and CDR2 FQGNSA. CDR3 length: 12 amino acids. The CDR3 loop reads CASSPGTQGYTF. DNA for the CDR3: TGTGCCAGCAGCCCCGGGACACAGGGCTACACCTTC.

There are a few counts of this clone. This chain uses TRBV15 with TRBJ1-5; a weak D match, TRBD1 (6 bases). V dropped 3 bases and J dropped 11 bases, with 20 bases sitting between them. CDR1 LNHNV and CDR2 YYDKDF come from the germline V gene (reference sequence). The CDR3 is 15 residues long. CDR3 bases: TGTGCCACCAGCAGTCCACAGGGCCCAGGGTTTACCCAGCATTTT. Protein product: CATSSPQGPGFTQHF.

Concerning this clone: Additional DNA sequences in this sample encode the identical CDR3. V usage is TRBV5-1 and J usage is TRBJ1-5; a weak D match, TRBD1 (5 bases). Trimming removed 0 bases from V and 7 bases from J, with 8 bases in between. Germline V gives CDR1 SGHRS, CDR2 YFSETQ. The CDR3 extends over 13 amino acids. The CDR3 coding sequence is TGCGCCAGCAGCTTGGCCGGGGGGCAGCCCCAGCATTTT. Encoded protein: CASSLAGGQPQHF.

For the CDR3, the DNA is TGCGCCAGCGGGCAAGCGTTGGGGACAACCTACGAGCAGTACTTC. Amino acids: CASGQALGTTYEQYF. This sequence joins TRBV5-1 and TRBJ2-7; possibly TRBD1 for D (6 bases). Trimming left V 7 bases short and J 2 bases short, with 19 bases between. CDR3 length: 15 amino acids. CDR1 and CDR2 from the germline V gene are SGHRS and YFSETQ.

This chain connects TRBV5-1 to TRBJ2-3, with 9 bases identical to TRBD2. The CDR3 runs to 17 residues. Per the germline V gene, CDR1 is SGHRS and CDR2 is YFSETQ. The trim removed 3 bases at V and 4 bases at J, leaving 12 bases unmatched. The CDR3 coding sequence is TGCGCCAGCAGCTCGCCGACTAAGCGGGAGGTGGCAGATACGCAGTATTTT. It translates to CASSSPTKREVADTQYF.

This clone was detected only a few times. This sequence joins TRBV25-1 and TRBJ2-1; 12 nucleotides line up with TRBD2. The germline CDR1 and CDR2 sequences are MGHDK and SYGVNS. The CDR3 is made up of 18 amino acids. V dropped 1 base and J dropped 1; count of bases not matched to a gene: 5. CDR3: CASSESSGGVGSYNEQFF. The CDR3 DNA reads TGTGCCAGCAGTGAATCTAGCGGGGGGGTTGGGTCCTACAATGAGCAGTTCTTC.

This clone has more than one count but fewer than ten. The CDR3 loop reads CASSEYRLAGAEGTQYF. CDR3 DNA: TGTGCCAGCAGTGAATATCGGCTAGCGGGAGCGGAGGGGACCCAGTACTTC. The chain combines TRBV25-1 with TRBJ2-5, with TRBD2 identical over 10 bases. V was pared by 0 bases and J by 7 bases, with 11 bases of the junction left unmatched. The CDR3 spans 17 residues. Germline CDR1 MGHDK, CDR2 SYGVNS.

This sequence joins TRBV29-1 and TRBJ2-3; the match to TRBD2 covers 10 bases. This CDR3 spans 14 amino acids. The germline V gene has CDR1 SQVTM and CDR2 ANQGSEA. J lost 6 bases, V lost 4 bases, and 7 bases had no gene match. CDR3 sequence (DNA): TGCAGCGTTGTTGCTAGCGGGAGTCGGGATACGCAGTATTTT. It yields the protein CSVVASGSRDTQYF.

The V and J genes are TRBV6-5 and TRBJ1-1; 9 nucleotides align to TRBD1. This CDR3 spans 16 amino acids. The V gene's germline CDR1 is MNHEY and CDR2 SVGAGI. J was trimmed by 3 bases and V by 3 bases; bases with no gene match: 8. DNA for the CDR3: TGTGCCAGCAGTTATGAGGGGACAGGGTTTGACACTGAAGCTTTCTTT. It encodes CASSYEGTGFDTEAFF.

This clone was observed a few times. V and J are TRBV19 and TRBJ1-5; a weak D match, TRBD1 (5 bases). Per the germline V gene, CDR1 is LNHDA and CDR2 is SQIVND (reference sequence). This CDR3 is 15 amino acids long. Trimming removed 8 bases from V and 0 bases from J, with 14 bases in between. The CDR3 nucleotides read TGTGCCAGTCTCACCGGACATAGTAGCAATCAGCCCCAGCATTTT. Its protein product is CASLTGHSSNQPQHF.

This sequence joins TRBV15 and TRBJ2-7, with D tentatively TRBD1 (5 bases). With 5 bases removed from V and 0 bases from J, the gap between germline ends came to 20 bases. The CDR3 is made up of 17 amino acids. The germline V gene encodes CDR1 LNHNV and CDR2 YYDKDF (reference sequence). The CDR3 sequence is CATSPSRATFHSYEQYF. In DNA, the CDR3 is TGTGCCACCAGCCCCAGCAGGGCTACCTTCCACTCCTACGAGCAGTACTTC.

The CDR3 DNA reads TGTGCCAGTAGACCACCGAGCTCTGGGGCCAACGTCCTGACTTTC. Encoded protein: CASRPPSSGANVLTF. This chain uses TRBV19 with TRBJ2-6; no definite D call. The CDR3 totals 15 residues. V lost 6 bases, J lost 0 bases, and 9 bases lay in between. The germline V gene has CDR1 LNHDA and CDR2 SQIVND (reference sequence).

CDR3 bases: TGCAGCGTGAGGGCAGGGAACACTGAAGCTTTCTTT. Amino acids: CSVRAGNTEAFF. V is TRBV29-1 and J is TRBJ1-1; the D is unclear. V was clipped by 6 bases and J by 1 base, with 9 bases between them. The CDR3 totals 12 residues. Germline V gives CDR1 SQVTM, CDR2 ANQGSEA.

The chain recombines TRBV5-4 with TRBJ1-3; 9 bases are shared with TRBD1. The V segment lost 2 bases and the J segment 0 bases; nucleotides outside the gene matches: 3. This CDR3 spans 16 amino acids. Germline values: CDR1 SGHNT, CDR2 YYREEE (reference sequence). For the CDR3, the DNA is TGTGCCAGCAGCTTACAGGGGGCAACCTCTGGAAACACCATATATTTT. This codes for CASSLQGATSGNTIYF. Supplemented by reference TRBV5-4 and TRBJ1-3, the full variable domain reads ETGVTQSPTHLIKTRGQQVTLRCSSQSGHNTVSWYQQALGQGPQFIFQYYREEENGRGNFPPRFSGLQFPNYSSELNVNALELDDSALYLCASSLQGATSGNTIYFGEGSWLTVV.

The J gene is TRBJ2-1, the V gene TRBV7-9, with D possibly matching TRBD1 (5 bases). The CDR3 runs to 11 residues. The V gene lost 3 bases and the J gene lost 10 bases, with 7 bases spanning the gap. The germline V gene has CDR1 SEHNR and CDR2 FQNEAQ (reference sequence). The CDR3 DNA is TGTGCCAGCAGCTTGTACAGGGAGCAGTTCTTC. It translates to CASSLYREQFF. Based on the CDR3 plus reference TRBV7-9 and TRBJ2-1, the full variable domain is DTGVSQNPRHKITKRGQNVTFRCDPISEHNRLYWYRQTLGQGPEFLTYFQNEAQLEKSRLLSDRFSAERPKGSFSTLEIQRTEQGDSAMYLCASSLYREQFFGPGTRLTVL.

This chain links TRBV7-9 with TRBJ2-7; 8 bases agree with TRBD1. V was pared by 2 bases and J by 5 bases, with 5 bases of the junction left unmatched. Per germline, CDR1 SEHNR and CDR2 FQNEAQ (reference sequence). This CDR3 is 14 amino acids long. In nucleotides, the CDR3 is TGTGCCAGCAGCTTACGAGACAGGGGCCACGAGCAGTACTTC. Its protein is CASSLRDRGHEQYF.

A note on this clone: A read error may produce the germline difference seen at one junction end. This rearrangement joins TRBV7-9 to TRBJ1-4; possibly TRBD1 for D (6 bases). The CDR3 contains 15 residues. The V gene's germline CDR1 is SEHNR and CDR2 FQNEAQ (reference sequence). In nucleotides, the CDR3 is TGTGCCAGCAGCCAACAGGGAAATCCTAACGAAAAACTGTTTTTT. Translation: CASSQQGNPNEKLFF.

This clone has a handful of counts. CDR3 nucleotides: TGTGCCAGCACCCAGAACCAGGTCAGAGGGGCTTTCTTT. Its protein product is CASTQNQVRGAFF. This chain uses TRBV7-9 with TRBJ1-1; D gene ambiguous. The CDR3 extends over 13 amino acids. The germline CDR1 and CDR2 sequences are SEHNR and FQNEAQ (reference sequence). V was pared by 7 bases and J by 11 bases, with 20 bases between.

V and J are TRBV18 and TRBJ1-4, with no clear D. From germline, CDR1 is KGHSH and CDR2 LQKENI. This CDR3 is 17 amino acids long. Between the trimmed V and J ends, which lost 6 bases and 0 bases, there was a span of 17 bases. The CDR3 DNA sequence: TGTGCCAGCTCCACTAGTCCGCCGGGAGCAACTAATGAAAAACTGTTTTTT. Translation gives CASSTSPPGATNEKLFF.

The rearrangement links TRBV4-1 to TRBJ2-1; TRBD1 is a possible D gene (6 bases). Germline CDR1 MGHRA, CDR2 YSYEKL. This CDR3 has 16 residues. Trimming took off 4 bases at V and 7 bases at J, with 20 bases between the two ends. In DNA, the CDR3 is TGCGCCAGCAGCCCCCAGACCCTAGTTCAGGGGAATGAGCAGTTCTTC. It is translated as CASSPQTLVQGNEQFF.

The rearrangement uses TRBV2 and TRBJ1-1, with no clear D. The length of the CDR3 is 14 residues. Germline V lookup: CDR1 SNHLY, CDR2 FYNNEI. The germline V and J ends were trimmed by 4 bases and 6 bases, with 15 bases remaining between them. CDR3 residues: CASSGRGKFAEAFF. CDR3 nucleotide sequence: TGTGCCAGCAGTGGTCGGGGAAAATTCGCTGAAGCTTTCTTT.